Below, 14 T cell receptor beta chains from the same sample are listed, as sequenced in a study of beta chain features in type 1 diabetes (dated by TCRdb to the late 2010s). To prepare the library, the immunoSEQ multiplex PCR assay was applied. The entire amount of isolated RNA was reverse transcribed using the High Capacity cDNA Reverse Transcription Kit, so the sequenced TCRB transcripts were expressed ones. TCRdb's version of the immuneACCESS table is confined to in-frame rearrangements and falls short of the full clone set. An unresolved V gene accounts for under half of the shortfall where checked; the remainder is of unknown origin. The sample table records around 430,000 clones; approximately 31% of these occur just once. Jointly, the top ten make up roughly 0.06% of the sample. The sequenced material came from naive CD4+ T cells from blood. What this sample's cell subset or site label stands for: true naive CD4+ T cells. The receptors shown here come from a man between 18 and 35 years old in good health.

The sample holds a few counts of this clone. The chain joins TRBV7-2 to TRBJ2-5; either TRBD1 or TRBD2 may supply D (5 bases each). The CDR3 is made up of 15 amino acids. Germline V gene lookup returns CDR1 SGHTA and CDR2 FQGNSA. V shed 5 bases and J shed 2 bases, with 15 bases lying between them. The CDR3 nucleotides read TGTGCCAGCAGCCCTAGAAGGGACCCACAAGAGACCCAGTACTTC. Protein: CASSPRRDPQETQYF.

V usage is TRBV30 and J usage is TRBJ2-7; 7 nucleotides agree with TRBD1. Germline assignment: CDR1 GTSNPN and CDR2 SVGIG (reference sequence). The CDR3 consists of 14 residues. The V and J ends lost 4 bases and 3 bases, in that order; junction bases with no gene match: 9. The chain's CDR3 is CAWNRDSKFYEQYF. The CDR3 nucleotides are TGTGCCTGGAACCGGGACAGTAAATTCTACGAGCAGTACTTC.

This clone was picked up a small number of times. The chain recombines TRBV10-3 with TRBJ2-4; D possibly uses TRBD1 or TRBD2 (5 bases each). The CDR3 is 19 amino acids. The V end lost 0 bases, the J end lost 2 bases, and 20 bases lay between the germline ends. Germline CDR1 reads ENHRY; CDR2 reads SYGVKD. CDR3 region: CAISESVPGTFASKNIQYF. CDR3 DNA sequence: TGTGCCATCAGTGAGTCCGTTCCCGGGACGTTTGCTTCCAAAAACATTCAGTACTTC.

This clone was picked up a small number of times. The sample contains more than one DNA sequence encoding this CDR3. The chain joins TRBV7-9 to TRBJ2-1; 9 bases agree with TRBD2. This CDR3 contains 15 residues. The V gene end was trimmed by 5 bases and the J gene end by 0 bases; junction bases not matched to a gene: 2. Germline V CDR1 and CDR2: SEHNR, FQNEAQ (reference sequence). CDR3 sequence reads: CASSLSGSSYNEQFF. As DNA, the CDR3 is TGTGCCAGCAGCCTTAGCGGGAGCTCCTACAATGAGCAGTTCTTC. Full variable domain (remainder filled in from reference TRBV7-9 and TRBJ2-1): DTGVSQNPRHKITKRGQNVTFRCDPISEHNRLYWYRQTLGQGPEFLTYFQNEAQLEKSRLLSDRFSAERPKGSFSTLEIQRTEQGDSAMYLCASSLSGSSYNEQFFGPGTRLTVL.

The J gene is TRBJ2-7, the V gene TRBV6-1; 9 bases line up with TRBD2. The CDR3 extends over 14 amino acids. Germline CDR1 MNHNS, CDR2 SASEGT. Trimming cost V 3 bases and J 2 bases; bases outside gene matches: 2. CDR3 in amino acids: CASSEWTSAYEQYF. The CDR3 DNA sequence: TGTGCCAGCAGTGAGTGGACTAGCGCCTACGAGCAGTACTTC.

In this sample, this clone turned up a few times. The chain has TRBV21-1 and TRBJ2-3. TRBV21-1 has pseudogene status. The CDR3 sequence is 16 residues long. The CDR3 protein is CASTFNPGLSTDTQYF. In nucleotides, the CDR3 is TGTGCCAGCACCTTCAATCCGGGCCTTAGCACAGATACGCAGTATTTT.

This clone was recorded a few times. V and J are TRBV30 and TRBJ1-5; D not certain. Trimming took 2 bases from V and 2 from J, leaving 7 bases between them. Germline lookup yields CDR1 GTSNPN and CDR2 SVGIG (reference sequence). The CDR3 covers 13 residues. DNA for the CDR3: TGTGCCTGGAGTACAGAGGGCAATCAGCCCCAGCATTTT. Translated, it gives CAWSTEGNQPQHF.

This chain links TRBV25-1 with TRBJ2-3; D unclear. Trimming stripped 1 base from V and 7 bases from J, with 12 bases between. Germline V gene data show CDR1 as MGHDK and CDR2 as SYGVNS. CDR3 size: 14 residues. The CDR3 loop reads CASSEWASLNTQYF. CDR3 nucleotide sequence: TGTGCCAGCAGTGAATGGGCTAGTTTGAATACGCAGTATTTT.

This clone was observed a handful of times. The CDR3 region has the DNA TGTGCCGTCTGGGGACAGTCCTACGAGCAGTACTTC. This sequence encodes CAVWGQSYEQYF. The chain combines TRBV28 with TRBJ2-7; 7 nucleotides agree with TRBD1. The V gene end was trimmed by 11 bases and the J gene end by 1 base; junction bases not matched to a gene: 5. Germline V gene sequence: CDR1 MDHEN, CDR2 SYDVKM. The CDR3 consists of 12 residues.

This clone has a handful of counts. This rearrangement joins TRBV29-1 to TRBJ2-6; TRBD1 might be the D (6 bases). CDR3 size: 15 residues. Germline lookup yields CDR1 SQVTM and CDR2 ANQGSEA. The ends were cut back, 4 bases at V and 1 base at J, with 11 bases in the middle. CDR3 residues: CSVARTVSGANVLTF. In nucleotides, the CDR3 is TGCAGCGTTGCCCGGACAGTTTCTGGGGCCAACGTCCTGACTTTC.

The chain links TRBV5-1 to TRBJ2-3; 9 bases align to TRBD1. This CDR3 is 17 amino acids long. J was trimmed by 2 bases and V by 3 bases; bases with no gene match: 10. Germline values: CDR1 SGHRS, CDR2 YFSETQ. The CDR3 DNA reads as TGCGCCAGCAGCTCCGGGACAGGGACCCTCCTCACAGATACGCAGTATTTT. Protein: CASSSGTGTLLTDTQYF.

The chain employs TRBV29-1 and TRBJ2-1; D may be TRBD2 (6 bases). The CDR3 loop spans 15 amino acids. The germline V gene has CDR1 SQVTM and CDR2 ANQGSEA. Trimming shortened V by 1 base and J by 7 bases, and 17 bases separated the two germline ends. The CDR3 loop reads CSVEGRSGAWNEQFF. The CDR3 DNA sequence: TGCAGCGTTGAAGGGCGGTCGGGAGCATGGAATGAGCAGTTCTTC.

DNA of the CDR3: TGTGCCAGCAGTTTCCGGCTACTTGAGACCCAGTACTTC. It codes for CASSFRLLETQYF. V and J are TRBV28 and TRBJ2-5; no reliable D call. Germline CDR1 MDHEN, CDR2 SYDVKM. CDR3 size: 13 residues. V was shortened by 3 bases and J by 5 bases, with 10 bases between the two germline ends.

As for this clone: The sample has other DNA sequences that encode this CDR3 too. V is TRBV7-2 and J is TRBJ2-5; D ambiguous. This CDR3 has 10 amino acids. Trimming shortened V by 5 bases and J by 4 bases, and 2 bases separated the two germline ends. From germline, CDR1 is SGHTA and CDR2 FQGNSA. This CDR3 reads CASSLETQYF. CDR3 sequence (DNA): TGTGCCAGCAGCCTAGAGACCCAGTACTTC.